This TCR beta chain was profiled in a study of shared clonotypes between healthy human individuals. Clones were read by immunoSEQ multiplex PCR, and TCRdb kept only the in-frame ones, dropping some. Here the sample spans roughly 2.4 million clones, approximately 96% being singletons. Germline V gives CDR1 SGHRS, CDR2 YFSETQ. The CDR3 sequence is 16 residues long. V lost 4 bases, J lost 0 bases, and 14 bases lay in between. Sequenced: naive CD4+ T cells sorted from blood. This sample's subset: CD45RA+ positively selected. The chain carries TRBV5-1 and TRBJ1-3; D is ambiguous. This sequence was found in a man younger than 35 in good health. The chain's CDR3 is CASSPGDLSSGNTIYF. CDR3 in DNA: TGCGCCAGCAGCCCAGGCGACTTGAGCTCTGGAAACACCATATATTTT. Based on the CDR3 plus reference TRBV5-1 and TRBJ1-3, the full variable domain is KAGVTQTPRYLIKTRGQQVTLSCSPISGHRSVSWYQQTPGQGLQFLFEYFSETQRNKGNFPGRFSGRQFSNSRSEMNVSTLELGDSALYLCASSPGDLSSGNTIYFGEGSWLTVV.